Listed below are T cell receptor beta chains from one sample, sequenced in a study of beta chain features in type 1 diabetes. Data came from immunoSEQ multiplex PCR; TCRdb stores just in-frame clones and leaves some out. The sample lists about 700,000 clones; 13% were seen once. Specimen: naive CD4+ T cells from blood. The receptor source for this set is a man younger than 30 with type 1 diabetes. Each CDR3 is given with its conserved first and last residue. The D gene is left open where the match is weak. Size tells how often a clone was seen (once, few, many) or the class of an expanded clone, and some rows leave it out.

CDR3 length,J gene,D gene,V gene,clone size,CDR3 DNA,CDR3 protein
15,TRBJ2-1,TRBD2,TRBV5-1,.,TGCGCCAGCAGCAACAGCGGGGCGACCTACAATGAGCAGTTCTTC,CASSNSGATYNEQFF
14,TRBJ1-1,.,TRBV5-1,few,TGCGCCAGCAGCTCGGACTCTCAGAACACTGAAGCTTTCTTT,CASSSDSQNTEAFF
12,TRBJ2-5,.,TRBV30,few,TGTGCCTGGAGTATAACGGAAGAGACCCAGTACTTC,CAWSITEETQYF
15,TRBJ1-2,.,TRBV30,.,TGTGCCTGGAGTCTAGGAGACCCGTTAATATATGGCTACACCTTC,CAWSLGDPLIYGYTF
13,TRBJ1-1,.,TRBV5-1,few,TGCGCCAGCAGCTTACAGGGGAACACTGAAGCTTTCTTT,CASSLQGNTEAFF
12,TRBJ2-2,.,TRBV11-1,.,TGTGCCAGCAGCCTCCTGGCCGGGGAGCTGTTTTTT,CASSLLAGELFF
13,TRBJ1-2,.,TRBV29-1,few,TGCAGCGTTGAAAAACAGATACCCGATGGCTACACCTTC,CSVEKQIPDGYTF
13,TRBJ1-4,TRBD1,TRBV2,.,TGTGCCAGCCGCGACAGGGAAGGCGAAAAACTGTTTTTT,CASRDREGEKLFF
11,TRBJ2-3,.,TRBV10-1,few,TGCGCCACCGGGGACTTGGGGACGCAGTATTTT,CATGDLGTQYF
13,TRBJ1-2,.,TRBV9,few,TGTGCCAGCAGCGCACAGGGTGACTATGGCTACACCTTC,CASSAQGDYGYTF
15,TRBJ2-5,TRBD2,TRBV5-4,few,TGTGCCAGCAGCCTCTTAGCGGGGGGGCAAGAGACCCAGTACTTC,CASSLLAGGQETQYF
12,TRBJ2-2,.,TRBV6-1,.,TGTGCCAGCAGTGAACTCTACGGGGAGCTGTTTTTT,CASSELYGELFF
12,TRBJ1-1,.,TRBV2,few,TGTGCCAGCAGTGACAGAAACACTGAAGCTTTCTTT,CASSDRNTEAFF
16,TRBJ2-1,.,TRBV15,.,TGTGCCACCAGCAGGGATCCTTCCGGGAGAAACGGGGAGCAGTTCTTC,CATSRDPSGRNGEQFF
15,TRBJ1-2,.,TRBV7-3,.,TGTGCCAGCAGCTTAACGTATCAGGAATCGGATGGCTACACCTTC,CASSLTYQESDGYTF
15,TRBJ1-2,TRBD1,TRBV9,.,TGTGCCAGCAGCTTTGGACAGGGGGGAAACTATGGCTACACCTTC,CASSFGQGGNYGYTF
17,TRBJ2-3,.,TRBV5-1,.,TGCGCCAGCAGCTTGGGGTGGACGGGGGAAGGCACAGATACGCAGTATTTT,CASSLGWTGEGTDTQYF
13,TRBJ2-1,.,TRBV2,few,TGTGCCAGCAGGGTCGTGGCCCTCAATGAGCAGTTCTTC,CASRVVALNEQFF
13,TRBJ2-1,.,TRBV19,.,TGTGCCAGTAAAGCACAGGCCTACAATGAGCAGTTCTTC,CASKAQAYNEQFF
14,TRBJ1-4,.,TRBV6-6,.,TGTGCCAGCAGTTTCGAAGTCAGGAATGAAAAACTGTTTTTT,CASSFEVRNEKLFF
14,TRBJ1-1,TRBD1,TRBV29-1,.,TGCAGCGCACTCCGAGGGACAGAACTCACTGAAGCTTTCTTT,CSALRGTELTEAFF
13,TRBJ1-5,.,TRBV2,few,TGTGCCAGCAGTCGAGGGGGAGGACAGCCCCAGCATTTT,CASSRGGGQPQHF
15,TRBJ1-6,.,TRBV6-5,once,TGTGCCAGCAAGAGCACAGGGCTTGGTAATTCACCCCTCCACTTT,CASKSTGLGNSPLHF
14,TRBJ1-5,.,TRBV4-1,few,TGCGCCAGCAGCCTCCTGGGGACTAATCAGCCCCAGCATTTT,CASSLLGTNQPQHF
16,TRBJ1-1,.,TRBV2,few,TGTGCCAGCTCTTGGCTGGGGCAGGGGCTAGGCACTGAAGCTTTCTTT,CASSWLGQGLGTEAFF
15,TRBJ1-6,.,TRBV18,.,TGTGCCAGCTCACCCCGGGACGGAGACAATTCACCCCTCCACTTT,CASSPRDGDNSPLHF
12,TRBJ2-7,.,TRBV5-1,.,TGCGCCAGCAGATACGACGGCTACGAGCAGTACTTC,CASRYDGYEQYF
15,TRBJ1-5,TRBD1,TRBV6-6,.,TGTGCCAGCATCCTTCGGACAGGGAGCAATCAGCCCCAGCATTTT,CASILRTGSNQPQHF
16,TRBJ2-1,.,TRBV5-4,few,TGTGCCAGCAGCGGTGGATACCATTCGGGAAACAATGAGCAGTTCTTC,CASSGGYHSGNNEQFF
12,TRBJ2-2,.,TRBV7-9,.,TGTGCCAGCACCTTAGGTGCCGGGGAGCTGTTTTTT,CASTLGAGELFF
12,TRBJ2-1,.,TRBV29-1,.,TGCAGCGTTGAAAGGGGGGGCAATGAGCAGTTCTTC,CSVERGGNEQFF
13,TRBJ1-6,.,TRBV30,.,TGTGCCTGGAGTGTACCGAGGGCTTCACCCCTCCACTTT,CAWSVPRASPLHF
16,TRBJ2-3,TRBD1,TRBV13,few,TGTGCCAGCAGCCTGGGGACAGGCGGGGGCACAGATACGCAGTATTTT,CASSLGTGGGTDTQYF
14,TRBJ1-6,TRBD1,TRBV7-8,.,TGTGCCAGCAGAGAGACAGGGGTGGATTCACCCCTCCACTTT,CASRETGVDSPLHF
12,TRBJ1-1,.,TRBV29-1,few,TGCAGCACTGACACCGAGAGGACTGAAGCTTTCTTT,CSTDTERTEAFF
15,TRBJ2-7,TRBD2,TRBV5-4,few,TGTGCCAGCAGCTTCTCTAGCGGGGGTGCCTACGAGCAGTACTTC,CASSFSSGGAYEQYF
15,TRBJ2-1,TRBD1,TRBV19,few,TGTGCCAGTAGTATATTGACAGGGTATAGGGGTGAGCAGTTCTTC,CASSILTGYRGEQFF
14,TRBJ1-2,.,TRBV27,few,TGTGCCAGCAGGCCCGAGGGATCTAACTATGGCTACACCTTC,CASRPEGSNYGYTF
15,TRBJ1-4,.,TRBV18,.,TGTGCCAGCTCACCTCGGGAGGGGAAGGATGAAAAACTGTTTTTT,CASSPREGKDEKLFF
14,TRBJ2-5,TRBD2,TRBV27,.,TGTGCCAGCAGGCATCTAGCGGGGCGCGAGACCCAGTACTTC,CASRHLAGRETQYF
15,TRBJ2-2,TRBD1,TRBV5-4,.,TGTGCCAGCAGCACCCGGGACAGGTTCGCCGGGGAGCTGTTTTTT,CASSTRDRFAGELFF
15,TRBJ2-2,.,TRBV27,few,TGTGCCAGCACCCCCCGGAGCGGAGGCACCGGGGAGCTGTTTTTT,CASTPRSGGTGELFF
13,TRBJ1-1,.,TRBV7-3,few,TGTGCCAGCAGCTTAATCCGGGGCACTGAAGCTTTCTTT,CASSLIRGTEAFF